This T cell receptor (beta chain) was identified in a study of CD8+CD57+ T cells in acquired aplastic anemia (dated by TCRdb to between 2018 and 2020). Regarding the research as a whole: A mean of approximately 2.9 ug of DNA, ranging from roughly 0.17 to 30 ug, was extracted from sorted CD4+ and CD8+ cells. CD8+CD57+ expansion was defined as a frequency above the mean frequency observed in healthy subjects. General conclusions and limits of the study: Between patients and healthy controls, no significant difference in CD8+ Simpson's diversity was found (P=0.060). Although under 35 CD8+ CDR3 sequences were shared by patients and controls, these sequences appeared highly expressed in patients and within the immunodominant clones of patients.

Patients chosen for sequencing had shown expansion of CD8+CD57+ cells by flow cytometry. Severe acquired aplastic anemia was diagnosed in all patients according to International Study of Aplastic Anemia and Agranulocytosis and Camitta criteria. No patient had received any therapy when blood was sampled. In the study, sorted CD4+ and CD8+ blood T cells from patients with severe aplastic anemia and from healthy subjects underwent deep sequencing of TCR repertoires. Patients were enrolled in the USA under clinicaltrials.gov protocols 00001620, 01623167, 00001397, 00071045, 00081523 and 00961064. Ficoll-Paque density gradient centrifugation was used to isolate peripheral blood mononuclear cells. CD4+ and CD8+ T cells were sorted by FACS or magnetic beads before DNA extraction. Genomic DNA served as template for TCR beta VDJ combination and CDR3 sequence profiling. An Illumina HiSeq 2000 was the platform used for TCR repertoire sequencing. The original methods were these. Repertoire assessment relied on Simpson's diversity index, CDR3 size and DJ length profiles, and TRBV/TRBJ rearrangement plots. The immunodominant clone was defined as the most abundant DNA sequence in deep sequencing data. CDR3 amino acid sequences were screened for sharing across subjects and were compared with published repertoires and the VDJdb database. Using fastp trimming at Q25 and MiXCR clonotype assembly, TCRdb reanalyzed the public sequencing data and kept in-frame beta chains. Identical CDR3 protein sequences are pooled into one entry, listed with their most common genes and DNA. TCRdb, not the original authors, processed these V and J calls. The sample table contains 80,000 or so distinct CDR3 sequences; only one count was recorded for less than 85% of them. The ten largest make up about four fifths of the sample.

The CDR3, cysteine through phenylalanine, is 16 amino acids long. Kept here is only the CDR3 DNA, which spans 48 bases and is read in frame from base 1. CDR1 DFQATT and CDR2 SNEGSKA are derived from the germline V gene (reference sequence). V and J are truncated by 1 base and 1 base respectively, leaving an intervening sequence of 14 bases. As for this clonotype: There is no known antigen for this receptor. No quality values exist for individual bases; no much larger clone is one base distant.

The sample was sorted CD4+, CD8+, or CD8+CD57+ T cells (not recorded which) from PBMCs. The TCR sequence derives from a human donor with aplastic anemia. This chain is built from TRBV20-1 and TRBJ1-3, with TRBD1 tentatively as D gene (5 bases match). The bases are TGCAGTGCTAGAGGGCGGGGGATCTCTTCTGGAAACACCATATATTTT. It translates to CSARGRGISSGNTIYF.